This T cell receptor (beta chain) was sequenced for a study of T-cell memory formation after mild COVID-19. Study findings and constraints: From day 15 to 85, contracting clones were balanced between CD4 and CD8, whereas later expanders leaned toward CD4+.

TCRdb itself ran the 5' RACE reads through MiXCR, one entry per CDR3 protein. The sample lists fewer than 15,000 distinct CDR3 sequences, around 12% seen once, with 49% in the top ten. This clonotype has a count of ten or more. Its target is unknown. Germline CDR1 SEHNR, CDR2 FQNEAQ (reference sequence). V dropped 10 bases and J dropped 0 bases, with 20 bases sitting between them. This CDR3 is built from 16 residues. This chain uses TRBV7-9 with TRBJ2-3; a possible D gene is TRBD2 (6 bases). This sequence was found in an adult woman who had mild COVID-19 (a few samples of this study predate the infection). Cell type and time point are not known. Material for sequencing was PBMCs or a T cell subset sorted from them (not recorded which). CDR3 in amino acids: CATRNGASGSTDTQYF. The CDR3 nucleotides are TGTGCCACCCGAAATGGTGCCAGCGGGAGCACAGATACGCAGTATTTT.